These 31 T cell receptor beta chains originate from one sample sequenced in a study of blood T cell repertoires in COVID-19. The protocol was immunoSEQ multiplex PCR, while the TCRdb copy is restricted to in-frame clones and leaves out a portion. The data show about 130,000 clones, 65% to 90% seen once. Sequencing used peripheral blood. Receptors originate from an elderly man with active or convalescent COVID-19.

This sequence joins TRBV11-2 and TRBJ1-2; TRBD1 aligns across 8 bases. Trimming took 5 bases from V and 2 from J; bases not matched to a gene: 7. The CDR3 spans 15 residues. The germline V gene encodes CDR1 SGHAT and CDR2 FQNNGV. Written as DNA, the CDR3 is TGTGCCAGCAGCCCAAGACAGGGGCCCAACTATGGCTACACCTTC. Translating it yields CASSPRQGPNYGYTF.

The V call is TRBV29-1, the J call TRBJ1-2; 9 bases agree with TRBD1. Germline V gene sequence: CDR1 SQVTM, CDR2 ANQGSEA. The CDR3 has 11 amino acids. The ends lost 7 bases at V and 6 bases at J; junction bases unmatched: 3. The CDR3 sequence: CSEGTGNGYTF. As DNA, the CDR3 is TGCAGCGAAGGGACAGGGAATGGCTACACCTTC.

This chain links TRBV5-1 with TRBJ1-2; 10 positions match TRBD1. Trimming at V came to 0 bases and at J to 0 bases, leaving 2 bases not matched to a gene. The CDR3 extends over 16 amino acids. Germline CDR1 reads SGHRS; CDR2 reads YFSETQ. This CDR3 reads CASSLGQGAANYGYTF. The CDR3 region has the DNA TGCGCCAGCAGCTTGGGACAGGGGGCGGCTAACTATGGCTACACCTTC. Supplemented by reference TRBV5-1 and TRBJ1-2, the full variable domain reads KAGVTQTPRYLIKTRGQQVTLSCSPISGHRSVSWYQQTPGQGLQFLFEYFSETQRNKGNFPGRFSGRQFSNSRSEMNVSTLELGDSALYLCASSLGQGAANYGYTFGSGTRLTVV.

CDR3 coding DNA: TGTGCCAGCAGCCAAGGGTCGGTGAATGAGCAGTTCTTC. It encodes CASSQGSVNEQFF. This sequence joins TRBV4-2 and TRBJ2-1; D is unclear. V was shortened by 1 base and J by 7 bases, with 8 bases between the two germline ends. Germline CDR1 reads LGHNA; CDR2 reads YNFKEQ. This CDR3 is built from 13 residues.

This rearrangement joins TRBV15 to TRBJ1-2; 11 bases agree with TRBD1. The CDR3 sequence is 16 residues long. CDR1 LNHNV and CDR2 YYDKDF come from the germline V gene (reference sequence). The V and J ends lost 5 bases and 5 bases, in that order; junction bases with no gene match: 10. CDR3 residues: CATSAIGTGGEYGYTF. For the CDR3, the DNA is TGTGCCACCAGCGCGATCGGGACAGGGGGTGAATATGGCTACACCTTC. Together with reference TRBV15 and TRBJ1-2, the CDR3 gives the full variable domain: DAMVIQNPRYQVTQFGKPVTLSCSQTLNHNVMYWYQQKSSQAPKLLFHYYDKDFNNEADTPDNFQSRRPNTSFCFLDIRSPGLGDTAMYLCATSAIGTGGEYGYTFGSGTRLTVV.

The V gene is TRBV5-1, the J gene TRBJ2-5; 9 bases match TRBD1. Germline V gene lookup returns CDR1 SGHRS and CDR2 YFSETQ. The CDR3 runs to 15 residues. V lost 4 bases and J lost 6; bases outside the gene matches: 10. CDR3 bases: TGCGCCAGCAGCACCGGGACAGGGCCCCCGAAGACCCAGTACTTC. It specifies CASSTGTGPPKTQYF.

The chain recombines TRBV6-1 with TRBJ1-4, with 8 bases fitting TRBD1. V was clipped by 4 bases and J by 7 bases; unmatched bases: 17. The CDR3 is 18 residues long. The germline CDR1 and CDR2 sequences are MNHNS and SASEGT. The CDR3 region has the DNA TGTGCCAGCAGTGGAGCCCTAGGACAGGGACCCGCGGGTGAAAAACTGTTTTTT. Protein sequence: CASSGALGQGPAGEKLFF.

CDR3 DNA sequence: TGTGCCAGCAGTTTATCGGAGGCCTGGAGGGGCCAACCCAAACAGGAGACGCAGTATTTT. Encoded protein: CASSLSEAWRGQPKQETQYF. The rearrangement links TRBV28 to TRBJ2-3; possibly TRBD2 for D (6 bases). Germline V gene sequence: CDR1 MDHEN, CDR2 SYDVKM. V was pared by 1 base and J by 9 bases, with 32 bases between. The CDR3 has 20 amino acids. The variable domain in full, with the rest retrieved from reference TRBV28 and TRBJ2-3, is DVKVTQSSRYLVKRTGEKVFLECVQDMDHENMFWYRQDPGLGLRLIYFSYDVKMKEKGDIPEGYSVSREKKERFSLILESASTNQTSMYLCASSLSEAWRGQPKQETQYFGPGTRLTVL.

The V and J genes are TRBV5-4 and TRBJ2-7; 12 bases fit TRBD1. Germline values: CDR1 SGHNT, CDR2 YYREEE (reference sequence). This CDR3 spans 15 amino acids. V lost 3 bases, J lost 3 bases, and 4 bases stayed unmatched. The CDR3 region is CASSSGTGGIYEQYF. The CDR3 DNA reads TGTGCCAGCAGCTCCGGGACAGGGGGCATCTACGAGCAGTACTTC.

This rearrangement joins TRBV6-5 to TRBJ2-5, with 14 bases aligning to TRBD2. V shed 6 bases and J 3 bases; nucleotides not matched to a gene: 3. Germline V CDR1 and CDR2: MNHEY, SVGAGI. This CDR3 spans 15 amino acids. Here the CDR3 DNA reads TGTGCCAGCAGCGGACTAGCGGGAGGCAAAGAGACCCAGTACTTC. Translation gives CASSGLAGGKETQYF.

The chain joins TRBV29-1 to TRBJ1-4; 12 bases agree with TRBD1. This CDR3 is 13 amino acids long. CDR1 is SQVTM, CDR2 ANQGSEA, per germline. CDR3 nucleotides: TGCAGTGCCGGGACAGGGGGCTATGAAAAACTGTTTTTT. This encodes CSAGTGGYEKLFF.

This chain uses TRBV24-1 with TRBJ1-1; D perhaps matches TRBD1 (6 bases). V was shortened by 1 base and J by 3 bases, with 20 bases between the two germline ends. The CDR3 is 18 residues long. Germline V gives CDR1 KGHDR, CDR2 SFDVKD. The CDR3, as DNA: TGTGCCACCAGTGATTTCTTGGTCCGACAGGTTGATGACACTGAAGCTTTCTTT. This codes for CATSDFLVRQVDDTEAFF.

The V call is TRBV5-6, the J call TRBJ2-1, with unresolved D. Looked up from germline, CDR1 is SGHDT and CDR2 is YYEEEE. The CDR3 covers 16 residues. The ends were cut back, 4 bases at V and 0 bases at J, with 14 bases in the middle. DNA for the CDR3: TGTGCCAGCAGCCATCGTTATACGAGCTCCTACAATGAGCAGTTCTTC. It codes for CASSHRYTSSYNEQFF.

The chain employs TRBV4-2 and TRBJ2-5, with a possible D match to TRBD1 (5 bases). Germline CDR1 and CDR2: LGHNA and YNFKEQ. The CDR3 has 14 residues. V lost 0 bases to trimming and J lost 5 bases, with 10 bases between them. CDR3 DNA: TGTGCCAGCAGCCAAGAGGGGAACAGGGAGACCCAGTACTTC. It specifies CASSQEGNRETQYF.

This clone has a single count. The V gene is TRBV5-5, the J gene TRBJ2-6, with TRBD2 as a possible D gene (6 bases). Deletions cut 2 bases from V and 2 bases from J, with 8 bases between. Looked up from germline, CDR1 is SGHKS and CDR2 is YYEKEE (reference sequence). The CDR3 contains 15 residues. CDR3 sequence reads: CASSFRGTGANVLTF. For the CDR3, the DNA is TGTGCCAGCAGCTTTCGGGGGACTGGGGCCAACGTCCTGACTTTC.

This chain links TRBV19 with TRBJ2-2, with 10 bases aligning to TRBD1. V lost 5 bases and J lost 3; bases outside the gene matches: 3. The CDR3 is 15 residues long. The V gene's germline CDR1 is LNHDA and CDR2 SQIVND (reference sequence). The CDR3 DNA reads TGTGCCAGTAGTTCGGACAGGGGGTACACCGGGGAGCTGTTTTTT. It specifies CASSSDRGYTGELFF.

The chain recombines TRBV28 with TRBJ1-2, with D maybe TRBD1 (6 bases). Trimming cost V 6 bases and J 4 bases, with 15 bases left between them. This CDR3 is built from 14 residues. Germline CDR1 is MDHEN and CDR2 is SYDVKM. In DNA, the CDR3 is TGTGCCAGCAGACTAGGGGGGGAGATCTATGGCTACACCTTC. Residues: CASRLGGEIYGYTF.

This chain links TRBV29-1 with TRBJ2-1; D call uncertain. V was pared by 1 base and J by 5 bases, with 15 bases between. This CDR3 comprises 15 residues. From germline, CDR1 is SQVTM and CDR2 ANQGSEA. The CDR3, as DNA: TGCAGCGTTGAAGGGCGAGGAGACCATAACAATGAGCAGTTCTTC. Translating it yields CSVEGRGDHNNEQFF.

This CDR3 is CASSLGPSGTSTDTQYF. In DNA form, the CDR3 reads TGCGCCAGCAGCTTGGGGCCTAGCGGGACAAGCACAGATACGCAGTATTTT. V and J are TRBV5-1 and TRBJ2-3; 9 bases map to TRBD2. The length of the CDR3 is 17 residues. Germline loops: CDR1 SGHRS, CDR2 YFSETQ. Trimming cost V 0 bases and J 0 bases; bases outside gene matches: 5.

This clone was seen more than once but under ten times. V usage is TRBV5-6 and J usage is TRBJ1-1; TRBD1 aligns across 9 bases. CDR1 SGHDT and CDR2 YYEEEE come from the germline V gene. The length of the CDR3 is 14 residues. The V gene end was trimmed by 4 bases and the J gene end by 3 bases; junction bases not matched to a gene: 4. The CDR3 bases are TGTGCCAGCAGCAGAACAGGGGGCGACACTGAAGCTTTCTTT. The encoded protein is CASSRTGGDTEAFF.

The CDR3 bases are TGTGCCAGCAGCTCCGCGGGACTAGCGGGTTCTTACCTGTATTTT. Its translation is CASSSAGLAGSYLYF. This chain uses TRBV6-5 with TRBJ2-3, with 12 bases that match TRBD2. In germline, CDR1 is MNHEY, CDR2 SVGAGI. The CDR3 loop spans 15 amino acids. V dropped 6 bases and J dropped 14; count of bases not matched to a gene: 15.

This rearrangement joins TRBV5-1 to TRBJ2-7; 13 bases map to TRBD2. There are 14 residues in the CDR3. Per the germline V gene, CDR1 is SGHRS and CDR2 is YFSETQ. With V trimmed by 8 bases and J by 6 bases, 8 bases remained unmatched. CDR3 amino acids: CASKPGLAGSEQYF. CDR3 DNA sequence: TGCGCCAGTAAGCCGGGACTAGCGGGATCCGAGCAGTACTTC.

This chain links TRBV4-3 with TRBJ2-7, with a possible D match to TRBD1 (7 bases). The CDR3 consists of 16 residues. CDR1 is LGHNA and CDR2 is YSLEER in the germline V gene. With 0 bases removed from V and 2 bases from J, the gap between germline ends came to 14 bases. CDR3 DNA sequence: TGCGCCAGCAGCCAAGATAAGGCAGGGGGGACCTACGAGCAGTACTTC. Amino acid sequence: CASSQDKAGGTYEQYF.

The chain carries TRBV10-3 and TRBJ1-1; a weak D match, TRBD1 (5 bases). The germline gives CDR1 ENHRY, CDR2 SYGVKD. The CDR3 is 13 amino acids. V dropped 5 bases and J dropped 3 bases, with 10 bases sitting between them. The CDR3 protein is CAISPRVDTEAFF. CDR3 in DNA: TGTGCCATCAGTCCCAGGGTGGACACTGAAGCTTTCTTT.

This chain uses TRBV29-1 with TRBJ1-1, with D perhaps TRBD1 (6 bases). Germline V gene data show CDR1 as SQVTM and CDR2 as ANQGSEA. This CDR3 comprises 13 residues. V was clipped by 8 bases and J by 0 bases, with 13 bases between them. CDR3 coding DNA: TGCAGCTCCACCGACAGGATGAACACTGAAGCTTTCTTT. Translation: CSSTDRMNTEAFF.

The chain couples TRBV23-1 to TRBJ1-5, with TRBD1 matching 10 bases. TRBV23-1 is an open reading frame whose function is uncertain. J lost 5 bases, V lost 6 bases, and 16 bases had no gene match. The CDR3 sequence is 18 residues long. The CDR3: CASSLKKTGGEGDQPQHF. CDR3 in DNA: TGCGCCAGCAGCCTAAAGAAGACAGGGGGCGAAGGGGATCAGCCCCAGCATTTT.

The rearrangement links TRBV24-1 to TRBJ2-3; TRBD2 matches 10 bases. The CDR3 loop spans 14 amino acids. Per germline, CDR1 KGHDR and CDR2 SFDVKD. The junction had 4 bases not matched to a gene; V was cut back by 8 bases and J by 3 bases. CDR3 bases: TGTGCCACCAAAGGACTAGCGGTAACAGATACGCAGTATTTT. The encoded protein is CATKGLAVTDTQYF.

Turning to this clone: One junction end does not reproduce the germline sequence, and a read error may be involved. This chain links TRBV28 with TRBJ1-6; D perhaps matches TRBD1 (6 bases). Germline V gives CDR1 MDHEN, CDR2 SYDVKM. This CDR3 spans 13 amino acids. The CDR3 reads CASIRGLGSGYTF. The CDR3 DNA sequence: TGTGCCAGCATAAGGGGGTTGGGGTCGGGATACACTTTT.

The V and J genes are TRBV10-2 and TRBJ2-2, with 12 positions matching TRBD2. Germline lookup yields CDR1 WSHSY and CDR2 SAAADI. The CDR3 covers 17 residues. V lost 2 bases and J lost 6; bases outside the gene matches: 7. The CDR3 is CASSEPGLAGQSGELFF. Here the CDR3 DNA reads TGCGCCAGCAGTGAGCCTGGACTAGCGGGACAGTCCGGGGAGCTGTTTTTT.

The rearrangement uses TRBV24-1 and TRBJ2-1; D possibly corresponds to TRBD2 (6 bases). Trimming shortened V by 1 base and J by 2 bases, and 11 bases separated the two germline ends. Germline-derived CDR1 and CDR2 are KGHDR and SFDVKD. The CDR3 contains 16 residues. Written as DNA, the CDR3 is TGTGCCACCAGTGATTTCGCTAGCGCCGCCTACAATGAGCAGTTCTTC. Translated: CATSDFASAAYNEQFF.

The chain has TRBV3-1 (or the pseudogene TRBV3-2) and TRBJ2-1; TRBD2 matches 12 bases. Unmatched junction bases numbered 7, after V lost 0 bases and J lost 4 bases. There are 18 residues in the CDR3. Germline lookup yields CDR1 LGHDT and CDR2 YNNKEL (reference sequence). The CDR3 sequence: CASSQDRLAGGKYNEQFF. In nucleotides, the CDR3 is TGTGCCAGCAGCCAAGATCGGCTAGCGGGAGGGAAGTACAATGAGCAGTTCTTC.